Sequencing of this T cell receptor (beta chain) was carried out in a study of shared clonotypes between healthy human individuals. CDR1 and CDR2 (germline): LNHDA, SQIVND (reference sequence). V shed 7 bases, J shed 5 bases, and the junction held 2 bases outside the gene matches. This CDR3 region has 13 residues. TCRdb's table, derived via immunoSEQ multiplex PCR, lists solely in-frame clones and lacks some. The sample lists hundreds of thousands of clones; around two thirds were seen once. This sequence originates from a man aged 25 to 40 in good health. This chain uses TRBV19 with TRBJ2-2; 9 bases fit TRBD1. Sequencing used memory CD4+ T cells sorted from blood. Subset in this sample: CD45RA-negative fraction. As DNA, the CDR3 is TGTGCCAGTAAGGGACAGGGTACCGGGGAGCTGTTTTTT. Amino acids: CASKGQGTGELFF.